Sequencing of this TCR beta chain was carried out in a study of OX40 agonist ivuxolimab in advanced cancers. Assay: immunoSEQ multiplex PCR; the TCRdb copy retains only in-frame clones and omits some. In the table there are about 58,000 clones, around four fifths of which are singletons. Germline loops: CDR1 SGHNT, CDR2 YYREEE (reference sequence). CDR3 length equals 12 residues. V was shortened by 4 bases and J by 1 base, with 2 bases between the two germline ends. In regard to this clone: Its antigen is still unknown.

Study-level points and caveats: Clonal expansion was seen in CD4+ and CD8+ blood T cells by week 6 at 0.1 to 3.0 mg/kg. Low clonal expansion, among the lowest seen, marked partial responders at 0.1-3.0 mg/kg.

The input for sequencing was CD4+ or CD8+ T cells sorted from blood, taken in a trial of the OX40 agonist ivuxolimab. The receptor comes from an adult with an advanced solid tumor such as melanoma, head and neck, liver or kidney cancer. The rearrangement joins TRBV5-4 to TRBJ2-2; unclear D gene. CDR3 sequence: CASSVNTGELFF. The CDR3 DNA reads as TGTGCCAGCAGCGTGAACACCGGGGAGCTGTTTTTT.